This T cell receptor beta chain was sequenced during a study of cytomegalovirus exposure and HLA in healthy donors. The CDR3 has 14 residues. The germline V gene encodes CDR1 MNHNS and CDR2 SASEGT. V was cut by 2 bases and J by 7 bases, with 11 bases left in between. The PCR used 60 Vbeta and 13 Jbeta primers. TCRdb's table, derived via immunoSEQ multiplex PCR, lists solely in-frame clones and lacks some. The sample consists of 45,000 to 65,000 clones, less than 85% of them appearing once. In its sample, this clone was seen a few times. The chain links TRBV6-1 to TRBJ2-2; the D is unclear. This TCR came from a woman aged 18-29 years in good health and CMV-seronegative. The sample was PBMCs. The chain's CDR3 is CASSEIPGDGELFF. The CDR3 DNA follows: TGTGCCAGCAGTGAAATCCCAGGTGACGGGGAGCTGTTTTTT.